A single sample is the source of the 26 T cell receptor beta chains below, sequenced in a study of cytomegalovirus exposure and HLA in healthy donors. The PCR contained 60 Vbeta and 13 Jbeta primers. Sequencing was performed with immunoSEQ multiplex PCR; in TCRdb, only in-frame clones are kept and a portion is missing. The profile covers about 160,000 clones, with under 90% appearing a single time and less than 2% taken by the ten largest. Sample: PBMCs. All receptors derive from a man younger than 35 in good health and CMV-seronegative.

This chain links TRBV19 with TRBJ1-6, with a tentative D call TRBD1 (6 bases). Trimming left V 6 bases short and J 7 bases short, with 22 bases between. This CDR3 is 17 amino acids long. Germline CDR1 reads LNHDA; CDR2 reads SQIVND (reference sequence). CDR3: CASSNIDTGFWNSPLHF. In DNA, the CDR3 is TGTGCCAGTAGCAACATCGATACAGGGTTTTGGAATTCACCCCTCCACTTT.

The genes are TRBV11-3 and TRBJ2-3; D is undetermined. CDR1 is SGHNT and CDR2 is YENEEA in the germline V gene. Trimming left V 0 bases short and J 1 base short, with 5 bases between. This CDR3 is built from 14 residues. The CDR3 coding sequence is TGTGCCAGCAGCTTAGAGGCGGGCACAGATACGCAGTATTTT. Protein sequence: CASSLEAGTDTQYF.

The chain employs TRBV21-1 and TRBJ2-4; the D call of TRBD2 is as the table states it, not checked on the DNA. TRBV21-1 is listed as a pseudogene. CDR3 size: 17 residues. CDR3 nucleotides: TGTGCCAGCAGCAAAGATCTATTTCTCATAGCCAAAAACATTCAGTACTTC. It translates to CASSKDLFLIAKNIQYF.

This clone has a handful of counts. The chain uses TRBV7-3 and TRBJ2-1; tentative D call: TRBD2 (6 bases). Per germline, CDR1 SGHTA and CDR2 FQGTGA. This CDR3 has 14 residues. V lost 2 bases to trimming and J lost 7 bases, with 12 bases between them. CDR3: CASSLLASWNEQFF. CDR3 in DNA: TGTGCCAGCAGCTTACTAGCGAGTTGGAATGAGCAGTTCTTC. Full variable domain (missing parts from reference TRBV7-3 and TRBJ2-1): GAGVSQTPSNKVTEKGKYVELRCDPISGHTALYWYRQSLGQGPEFLIYFQGTGAADDSGLPNDRFFAVRPEGSVSTLKIQRTERGDSAVYLCASSLLASWNEQFFGPGTRLTVL.

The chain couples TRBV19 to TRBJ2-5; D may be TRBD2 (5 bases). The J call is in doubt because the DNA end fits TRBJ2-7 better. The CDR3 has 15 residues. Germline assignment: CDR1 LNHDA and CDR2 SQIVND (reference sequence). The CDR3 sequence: CASSIGGLSDNEQYF. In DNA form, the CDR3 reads TGTGCCAGTAGTATAGGAGGGCTCTCAGACAACGAGCAGTACTTC.

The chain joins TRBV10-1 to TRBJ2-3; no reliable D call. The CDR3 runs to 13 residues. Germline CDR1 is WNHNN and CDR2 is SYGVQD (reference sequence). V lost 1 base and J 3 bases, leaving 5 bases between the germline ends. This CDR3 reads CASSEYSTDTQYF. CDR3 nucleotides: TGCGCCAGCAGTGAGTACTCAACAGATACGCAGTATTTT.

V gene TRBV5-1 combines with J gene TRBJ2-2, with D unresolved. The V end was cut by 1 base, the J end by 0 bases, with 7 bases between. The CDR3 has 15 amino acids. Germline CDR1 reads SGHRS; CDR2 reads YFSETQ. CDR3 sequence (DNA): TGCGCCAGCAGCTTGCCGGTAGCGAACACCGGGGAGCTGTTTTTT. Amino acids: CASSLPVANTGELFF.

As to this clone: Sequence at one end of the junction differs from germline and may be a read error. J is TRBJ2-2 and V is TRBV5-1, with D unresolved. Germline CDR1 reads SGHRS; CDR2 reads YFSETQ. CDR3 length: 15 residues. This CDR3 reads CASSPAGANTGELFF. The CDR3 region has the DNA TGCGCCAGCAGCCCGGCCGGAGCGAATACCGGGGAGCTGTTTTTT. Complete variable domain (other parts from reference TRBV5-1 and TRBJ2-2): KAGVTQTPRYLIKTRGQQVTLSCSPISGHRSVSWYQQTPGQGLQFLFEYFSETQRNKGNFPGRFSGRQFSNSRSEMNVSTLELGDSALYLCASSPAGANTGELFFGEGSRLTVL.

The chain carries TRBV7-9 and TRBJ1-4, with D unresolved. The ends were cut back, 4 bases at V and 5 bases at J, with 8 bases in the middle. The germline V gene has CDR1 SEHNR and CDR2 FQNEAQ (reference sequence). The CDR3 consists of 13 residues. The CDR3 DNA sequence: TGTGCCAGCAGCTCACTTTCCAATGAAAAACTGTTTTTT. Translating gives CASSSLSNEKLFF.

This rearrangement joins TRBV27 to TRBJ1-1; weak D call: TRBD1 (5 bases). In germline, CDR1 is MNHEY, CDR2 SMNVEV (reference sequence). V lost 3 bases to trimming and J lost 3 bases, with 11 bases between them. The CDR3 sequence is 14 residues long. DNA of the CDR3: TGTGCCAGCAGTTTCTTAGGGGTGGACACTGAAGCTTTCTTT. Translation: CASSFLGVDTEAFF.

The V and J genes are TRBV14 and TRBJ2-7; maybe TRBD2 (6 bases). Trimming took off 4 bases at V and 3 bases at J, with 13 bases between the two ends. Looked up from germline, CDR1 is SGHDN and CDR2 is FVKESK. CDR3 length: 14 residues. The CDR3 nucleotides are TGTGCCAGCAGCCCTGGGGGGTCGGGCTACGAGCAGTACTTC. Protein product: CASSPGGSGYEQYF. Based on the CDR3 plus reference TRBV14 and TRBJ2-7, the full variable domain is EAGVTQFPSHSVIEKGQTVTLRCDPISGHDNLYWYRRVMGKEIKFLLHFVKESKQDESGMPNNRFLAERTGGTYSTLKVQPAELEDSGVYFCASSPGGSGYEQYFGPGTRLTVT.

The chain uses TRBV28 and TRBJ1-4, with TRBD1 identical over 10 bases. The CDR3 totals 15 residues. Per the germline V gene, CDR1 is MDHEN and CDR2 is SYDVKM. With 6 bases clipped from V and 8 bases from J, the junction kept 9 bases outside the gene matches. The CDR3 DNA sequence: TGTGCCAGCAGCCCCAGGGACAGGGGAGACGAAAAACTGTTTTTT. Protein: CASSPRDRGDEKLFF.

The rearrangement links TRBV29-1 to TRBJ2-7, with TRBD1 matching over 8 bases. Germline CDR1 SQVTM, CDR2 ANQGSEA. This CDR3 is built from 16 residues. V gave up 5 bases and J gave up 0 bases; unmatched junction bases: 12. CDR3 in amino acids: CSVSTFSTGVSYEQYF. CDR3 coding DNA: TGCAGCGTTTCGACCTTCTCGACAGGGGTCTCCTACGAGCAGTACTTC.

The CDR3 sequence is CASILGGATGQETQYF. In DNA, the CDR3 is TGTGCCAGCATCCTAGGGGGGGCCACAGGACAAGAGACCCAGTACTTC. This chain connects TRBV2 to TRBJ2-5; possible D gene TRBD2, 7 bases. This CDR3 is built from 16 residues. In germline, CDR1 is SNHLY, CDR2 FYNNEI. V dropped 7 bases and J dropped 2 bases, with 20 bases sitting between them.

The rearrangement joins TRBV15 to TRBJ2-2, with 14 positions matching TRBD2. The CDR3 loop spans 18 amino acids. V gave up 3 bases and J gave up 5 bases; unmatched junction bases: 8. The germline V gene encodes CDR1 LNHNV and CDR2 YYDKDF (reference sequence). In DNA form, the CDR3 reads TGTGCCACCAGCAGGGCGGGACTAGCGGGAGTAGGAACCGGGGAGCTGTTTTTT. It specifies CATSRAGLAGVGTGELFF.

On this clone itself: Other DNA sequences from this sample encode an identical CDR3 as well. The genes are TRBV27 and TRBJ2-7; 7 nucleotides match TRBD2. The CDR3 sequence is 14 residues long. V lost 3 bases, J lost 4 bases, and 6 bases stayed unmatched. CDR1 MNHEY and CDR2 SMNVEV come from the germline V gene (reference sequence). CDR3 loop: CASSFAGGTYEQYF. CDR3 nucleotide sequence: TGTGCCAGCAGTTTCGCCGGGGGGACTTACGAGCAGTACTTC.

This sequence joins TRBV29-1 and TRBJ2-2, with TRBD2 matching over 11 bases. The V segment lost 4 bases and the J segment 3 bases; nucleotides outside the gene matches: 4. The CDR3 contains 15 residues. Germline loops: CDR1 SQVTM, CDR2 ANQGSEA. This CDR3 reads CSVVPSGRYTGELFF. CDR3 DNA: TGCAGCGTTGTCCCTAGCGGGAGGTACACCGGGGAGCTGTTTTTT.

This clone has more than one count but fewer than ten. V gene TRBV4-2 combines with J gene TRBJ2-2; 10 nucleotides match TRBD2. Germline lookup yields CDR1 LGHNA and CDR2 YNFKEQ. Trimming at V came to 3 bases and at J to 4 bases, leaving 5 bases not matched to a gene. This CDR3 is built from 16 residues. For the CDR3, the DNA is TGTGCCAGCAGCCAGGGAGCGGGGGGGCGCACCGGGGAGCTGTTTTTT. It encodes CASSQGAGGRTGELFF.

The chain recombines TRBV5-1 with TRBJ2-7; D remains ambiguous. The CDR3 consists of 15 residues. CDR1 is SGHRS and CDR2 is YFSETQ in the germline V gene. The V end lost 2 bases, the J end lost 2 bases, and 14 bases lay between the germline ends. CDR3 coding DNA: TGCGCCAGCAGCTTATCTTTTCCAGGCCCCTACGAGCAGTACTTC. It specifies CASSLSFPGPYEQYF. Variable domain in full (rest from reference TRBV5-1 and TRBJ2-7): KAGVTQTPRYLIKTRGQQVTLSCSPISGHRSVSWYQQTPGQGLQFLFEYFSETQRNKGNFPGRFSGRQFSNSRSEMNVSTLELGDSALYLCASSLSFPGPYEQYFGPGTRLTVT.

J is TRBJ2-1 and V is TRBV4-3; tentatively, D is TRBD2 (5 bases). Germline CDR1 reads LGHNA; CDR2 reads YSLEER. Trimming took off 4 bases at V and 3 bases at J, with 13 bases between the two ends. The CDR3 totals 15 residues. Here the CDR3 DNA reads TGCGCCAGCAGCCGTCAAGAGGGTGACTACAATGAGCAGTTCTTC. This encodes CASSRQEGDYNEQFF.

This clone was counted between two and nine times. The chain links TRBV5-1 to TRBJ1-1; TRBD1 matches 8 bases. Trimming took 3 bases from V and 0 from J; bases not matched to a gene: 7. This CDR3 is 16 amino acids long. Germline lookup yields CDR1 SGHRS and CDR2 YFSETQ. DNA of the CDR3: TGCGCCAGCAGCTCCCGGGGGGACAGGCTGAACACTGAAGCTTTCTTT. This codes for CASSSRGDRLNTEAFF.

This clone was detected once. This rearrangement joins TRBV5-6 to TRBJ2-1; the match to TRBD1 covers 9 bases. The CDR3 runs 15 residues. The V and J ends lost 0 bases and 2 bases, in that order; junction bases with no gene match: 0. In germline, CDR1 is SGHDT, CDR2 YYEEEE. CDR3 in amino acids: CASSLGDRAYNEQFF. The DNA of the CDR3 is TGTGCCAGCAGCTTGGGGGACAGGGCCTACAATGAGCAGTTCTTC.

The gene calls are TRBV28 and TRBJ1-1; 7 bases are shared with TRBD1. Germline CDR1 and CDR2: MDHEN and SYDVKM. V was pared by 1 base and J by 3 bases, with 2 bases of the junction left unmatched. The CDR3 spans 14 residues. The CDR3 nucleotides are TGTGCCAGCAGTTTATTCAGGGGGGACACTGAAGCTTTCTTT. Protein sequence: CASSLFRGDTEAFF.

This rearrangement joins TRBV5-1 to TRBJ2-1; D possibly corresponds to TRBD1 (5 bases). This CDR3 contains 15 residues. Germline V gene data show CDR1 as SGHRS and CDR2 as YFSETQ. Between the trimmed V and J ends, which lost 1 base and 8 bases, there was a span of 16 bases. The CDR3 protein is CASSLKGSPAHEQFF. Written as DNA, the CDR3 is TGCGCCAGCAGCTTGAAGGGGTCTCCCGCCCATGAGCAGTTCTTC.

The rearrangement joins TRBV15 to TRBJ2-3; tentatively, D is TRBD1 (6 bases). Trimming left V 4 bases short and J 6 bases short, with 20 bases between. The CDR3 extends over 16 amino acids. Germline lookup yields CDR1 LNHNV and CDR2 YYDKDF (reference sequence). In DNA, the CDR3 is TGTGCCACCAGCACCGGATTAACAGGGAGAATTGATACGCAGTATTTT. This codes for CATSTGLTGRIDTQYF.

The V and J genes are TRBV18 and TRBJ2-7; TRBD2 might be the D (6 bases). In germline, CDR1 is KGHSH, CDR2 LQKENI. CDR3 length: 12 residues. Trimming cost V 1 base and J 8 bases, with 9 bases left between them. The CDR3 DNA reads TGTGCCAGCTCACCACGGGAGGCCAAGCAGTACTTC. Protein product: CASSPREAKQYF.